The subject of this entry is one T cell receptor beta chain. This record belongs to a study of blood T cell repertoires in COVID-19. Study-level background: Material from acute and convalescent COVID-19 was sourced from the United States, Italy and Spain. From T cells, B-cell-depleted T cells, or PBMCs came the material, which was cDNA or gDNA.

Germline-derived CDR1 and CDR2 are SGDLS and YYNGEE. V lost 2 bases and J lost 6; bases outside the gene matches: 10. The CDR3 totals 15 residues. Original processing notes: Estimates of nucleated cell counts were drawn from the amplification of reference gene primers. Data came from immunoSEQ multiplex PCR; TCRdb stores just in-frame clones and leaves some out. V, J and clone size derive from that table, while D and trimming were established from the DNA sequence. The table includes roughly 230,000 clones, about 85% detected once. This clonotype originated in a woman between 45 and 60 years old who had been exposed to COVID-19. Sequencing was done on a sample of PBMCs or T cells enriched from blood (not recorded which). V usage is TRBV9 and J usage is TRBJ2-7, with TRBD2 matching 8 bases. CDR3 DNA sequence: TGTGCCAGCAGCGTGCTCGCGGGGGGCGGGTCCGAGCAGTACTTC. Translation: CASSVLAGGGSEQYF.